The rows below give T cell receptor beta chains drawn from one sample of a study of CD8 T cells in ankylosing spondylitis. TCRdb fed the 5' RACE reads into MiXCR, producing one record per CDR3 protein. The sample gives 200,000 or so distinct CDR3 sequences, 10% to 15% of which show up once; roughly 9.6% is in the top ten. Sequencing was carried out using blood, either unsorted or a sorted T cell fraction (not recorded which). The receptor source for this set is a female donor with ankylosing spondylitis or in good health (not recorded which). CDR3s include the opening cysteine and the closing phenylalanine or tryptophan. A D gene is named only where the DNA matches it firmly. The listing skips clone size in some rows; elsewhere it reads once, few, many or a size class.

TRBD1 TRBJ2-7 TRBV3-1 many CASSQMDRGPYEQYF TGTGCCAGCAGCCAGATGGACAGGGGCCCCTACGAGCAGTACTTC
- TRBJ1-3 TRBV7-2 many CASSFNGGNTIYF TGTGCCAGCAGCTTTAACGGAGGAAACACCATATATTTT
- TRBJ2-7 TRBV4-3 many CASSQNRGDTGYEQYF TGCGCCAGCAGCCAAAATAGGGGGGACACGGGCTACGAGCAGTACTTC
- TRBJ2-3 TRBV20-1 few CSAQQIGSSYTDTQYF TGCAGTGCTCAACAGATCGGTTCTTCCTACACAGATACGCAGTATTTT
TRBD2 TRBJ2-1 TRBV19 - CASILAGEQFF TGTGCCAGTATATTAGCGGGTGAGCAGTTCTTC
- TRBJ2-6 TRBV28 many CASAIPGPNVLTF TGTGCCAGCGCGATTCCCGGGCCCAACGTCCTGACTTTC
TRBD2 TRBJ2-1 TRBV7-2 few CASRPGLAGSVEQFF TGTGCCAGCAGGCCGGGACTAGCGGGTTCGGTCGAGCAGTTCTTC
- TRBJ2-1 TRBV11-2 - CASSFSLGVHEQFF TGTGCCAGCAGCTTCTCTCTGGGAGTCCATGAGCAGTTCTTC
- TRBJ2-2 TRBV6-5 many CASSYVLGRELFF TGTGCCAGCAGTTATGTTCTGGGCCGGGAGCTGTTTTTT
- TRBJ2-1 TRBV4-2 many CASSQPQGDNEQFF TGTGCCAGCAGCCAACCCCAGGGTGACAATGAGCAGTTCTTC
TRBD1 TRBJ2-7 TRBV5-4 few CASSEGTAREQYF TGTGCCAGCAGCGAAGGGACAGCGCGCGAGCAGTACTTC
- TRBJ2-7 TRBV11-3 many CASSARSVPGGYEQYF TGTGCCAGCAGCGCCCGGTCGGTACCCGGGGGCTACGAGCAGTACTTC
- TRBJ1-1 TRBV12-3/TRBV12-4 few CASSLVGSRLSTEAFF TGTGCCAGCAGTTTAGTCGGGAGCCGACTGAGCACTGAAGCTTTCTTT
TRBD2 TRBJ2-5 TRBV20-1 many CSARGPGLAGHQETQYF TGCAGTGCTAGAGGGCCGGGACTAGCGGGACACCAAGAGACCCAGTACTTC
TRBD1 TRBJ1-2 TRBV5-1 many CASSIDRDYGYTF TGCGCCAGCAGCATTGACAGGGACTATGGCTACACCTTC
TRBD2 TRBJ2-1 TRBV20-1 - CSARDQDGRGSSYNEQFF TGCAGTGCTAGAGACCAAGATGGTCGCGGGAGTTCCTACAATGAGCAGTTCTTC
- TRBJ1-1 TRBV7-3 - CASSWGASGTEAFF TGTGCCAGCAGTTGGGGGGCCTCTGGGACTGAAGCTTTCTTT
- TRBJ2-2 TRBV12-2 - CASRLAPRERTGELFF TGTGCAAGTCGCTTAGCGCCCCGGGAGCGCACCGGGGAGCTGTTTTTT
- TRBJ2-7 TRBV12-3/TRBV12-4 few CASSPRLGSGTEQYF TGTGCCAGCAGTCCACGGTTGGGGTCGGGAACCGAGCAGTACTTC
- TRBJ2-7 TRBV6-5 many CASSGWRDEQYF TGTGCCAGCAGTGGGTGGCGGGACGAGCAGTACTTC
- TRBJ1-6 TRBV20-1 many CSARDGQTGSPLHF TGCAGTGCTAGAGATGGACAGACCGGTTCACCCCTCCACTTT
TRBD1 TRBJ2-4 TRBV28 many CASSTGDGRNIQYF TGTGCCAGCAGTACAGGGGATGGAAGAAACATTCAGTACTTC
TRBD2 TRBJ2-7 TRBV19 many CASSIIGTSGYEQYF TGTGCCAGTAGTATCATCGGGACTAGCGGTTACGAGCAGTACTTC
TRBD1 TRBJ1-2 TRBV30 many CAWSGGTDNGYTF TGTGCCTGGAGTGGCGGGACAGACAATGGCTACACCTTC
- TRBJ2-5 TRBV12-3/TRBV12-4 - CASSQQGRAQETQYF TGTGCCAGCAGTCAACAGGGTAGGGCCCAAGAGACCCAGTACTTC
- TRBJ1-1 TRBV5-1 - CASRFGQTNTEAFF TGCGCCAGCAGATTTGGACAGACGAACACTGAAGCTTTCTTT
TRBD1 TRBJ1-5 TRBV28 many CASNLQGAHQPQHF TGTGCCAGCAATTTACAGGGGGCACATCAGCCCCAGCATTTT
TRBD2 TRBJ2-7 TRBV18 few CASSPTLGLAGVAKEQYF TGTGCCAGCTCACCAACTCTGGGACTAGCGGGAGTTGCGAAAGAGCAGTACTTC
- TRBJ2-6 TRBV11-2 - CASSLISGEGSGANVLTF TGTGCCAGCAGCTTAATCTCAGGGGAGGGCTCTGGGGCCAACGTCCTGACTTTC
TRBD2 TRBJ2-5 TRBV7-2 few CASSLGRTSGTQYF TGTGCCAGCAGCCTGGGGAGGACTAGCGGGACCCAGTACTTC
- TRBJ1-2 TRBV11-3 once CASSLGQKGGYTF TGTGCCAGCAGCTTAGGACAGAAGGGTGGCTACACCTTC
- TRBJ1-2 TRBV5-6 few CASSLVLERGYTF TGTGCCAGCAGCTTGGTACTCGAACGTGGCTACACCTTC
- TRBJ1-4 TRBV7-9 many CASSLVQGSNEKLFF TGTGCCAGCAGCTTAGTACAGGGCTCTAATGAAAAACTGTTTTTT
- TRBJ1-1 TRBV29-1 many CSLNPLGQGLNTEAFF TGCAGCCTCAATCCCCTGGGGCAGGGGCTGAACACTGAAGCTTTCTTT
TRBD2 TRBJ2-1 TRBV7-8 few CASSMTSGRHNEQFF TGTGCCAGCAGCATGACTAGCGGGAGACACAATGAGCAGTTCTTC
- TRBJ2-1 TRBV20-1 few CSARAGRGLSGSYNEQFF TGCAGTGCTAGGGCGGGACGGGGCCTGAGTGGCTCCTACAATGAGCAGTTCTTC
- TRBJ2-1 TRBV18 - CASSPRTGGIIWEQFF TGTGCCAGCTCACCGCGGACTGGCGGGATAATCTGGGAGCAGTTCTTC
- TRBJ2-2 TRBV7-9 few CASSPTWGRSNTGELFF TGTGCCAGCAGCCCCACCTGGGGACGGTCGAACACCGGGGAGCTGTTTTTT
TRBD2 TRBJ2-1 TRBV6-2/TRBV6-3 many CASSLTGTSGRVNYNEQFF TGTGCCAGCAGCTTAACCGGGACTAGCGGGAGGGTGAACTACAATGAGCAGTTCTTC
- TRBJ1-5 TRBV12-3/TRBV12-4 many CASSEPGGNQPQHF TGTGCCAGCAGTGAACCTGGGGGCAATCAGCCCCAGCATTTT
TRBD2 TRBJ2-2 TRBV29-1 once CSVDTGGTGELFF TGCAGCGTTGACACGGGAGGCACCGGGGAGCTGTTTTTT
TRBD1 TRBJ2-4 TRBV7-9 few CASSTWTGRVKNIQYF TGTGCCAGCAGCACCTGGACAGGTCGGGTTAAAAACATTCAGTACTTC
- TRBJ2-3 TRBV10-2 - CASSGQYTDTQYF TGCGCCAGCAGTGGTCAGTACACAGATACGCAGTATTTT
- TRBJ2-4 TRBV24-1 - CATSDSLRAGKNIQYF TGTGCCACCAGTGATTCTTTGAGGGCTGGCAAAAACATTCAGTACTTC
TRBD1 TRBJ1-1 TRBV18 few CASSPDRGDGYWSTEAFF TGTGCCAGCTCACCGGACAGGGGGGATGGGTATTGGAGCACTGAAGCTTTCTTT
TRBD2 TRBJ2-5 TRBV5-1 few CASSSGLAGGQETQYF TGCGCCAGCAGCTCAGGACTAGCGGGAGGACAAGAGACCCAGTACTTC
- TRBJ1-1 TRBV10-3 many CASLGGGTPTEAFF TGTGCCTCCCTGGGCGGGGGTACTCCAACTGAAGCTTTCTTT
TRBD2 TRBJ2-7 TRBV11-2 few CASSLGRGGRRYEQYF TGTGCCAGCAGCTTAGGTCGTGGCGGGAGGAGATACGAGCAGTACTTC
- TRBJ1-5 TRBV7-9 many CASSLGSWGNQPQHF TGTGCCAGCAGCTTAGGAAGCTGGGGCAATCAGCCCCAGCATTTT
- TRBJ2-7 TRBV9 - CASSPGGQGSYEQYF TGTGCCAGCAGCCCCGGAGGTCAGGGATCCTACGAGCAGTACTTC
TRBD2 TRBJ2-2 TRBV12-3/TRBV12-4 many CASSFSGRARTGELFF TGTGCCAGCAGTTTTAGCGGGAGGGCCAGGACCGGGGAGCTGTTTTTT
TRBD1 TRBJ2-2 TRBV5-1 many CASSNSRTGGTGELFF TGCGCCAGCAGCAATAGTCGGACAGGGGGCACCGGGGAGCTGTTTTTT
- TRBJ2-3 TRBV7-2 many CASSLDRGFSTQYF TGTGCCAGCAGCTTAGATCGCGGGTTCTCTACGCAGTATTTT
- TRBJ2-1 TRBV5-1 many CASSMGRIMFF TGCGCCAGCAGCATGGGACGGATCATGTTCTTC
- TRBJ2-7 TRBV20-1 many CSARASQRVSEQYF TGCAGTGCTAGAGCGTCCCAAAGAGTTTCCGAGCAGTACTTC
TRBD1 TRBJ1-5 TRBV2 many CASSDSDRGNQPQHF TGTGCCAGCAGTGATTCGGACAGGGGTAATCAGCCCCAGCATTTT
- TRBJ2-1 TRBV5-4 many CASRRSEDSSYNEQFF TGTGCCAGCAGGCGAAGCGAGGATAGCTCCTACAATGAGCAGTTCTTC
- TRBJ2-7 TRBV6-2/TRBV6-3 - CASSYSRNEQYF TGTGCCAGCAGTTACTCCAGGAACGAGCAGTACTTC
- TRBJ2-1 TRBV18 many CASSPGQSPVVWFF TGTGCCAGCTCACCCGGACAGTCCCCCGTTGTATGGTTCTTC